A single sample gave rise to the 2 T cell receptor beta chains below, sequenced in a study of spatial heterogeneity in lung cancer. Time point indicated: sample taken at primary tumor resection. Unsorted whole RNA samples from tumor, nontumor lung or frozen PBMC were sequenced. TCRdb reprocessed the 5' RACE reads via MiXCR and lists one record per CDR3 protein. Altogether about 12,000 distinct CDR3 sequences are present, 3% to 4% being singletons, with the ten largest covering 35% to 55%. This material consisted of PBMCs, taken at surgery. The source of these receptors is a male donor with early-stage non-small cell lung cancer.

In this sample, this clonotype turned up many times. This beta chain represents an off-target read in a library built for alpha chains; its size is of limited meaning. This chain uses TRBV18 with TRBJ2-7, with TRBD1 as a possible D gene (6 bases). The CDR3 is 14 residues long. Germline CDR1 KGHSH, CDR2 LQKENI. V shed 3 bases and J shed 3 bases, with 12 bases lying between them. The CDR3 bases are TGTGCCAGCTCACCCGAAGACAGGTACTACGAGCAGTACTTC. It specifies CASSPEDRYYEQYF.

Ten or more counts support this clonotype. With the library built for alpha chains, this beta chain is off target and its frequency is not meaningful. This chain connects TRBV29-1 to TRBJ2-2, with 7 bases identical to TRBD1. Germline V gene lookup returns CDR1 SQVTM and CDR2 ANQGSEA. The J segment lost 0 bases and the V segment lost 5 bases, leaving 9 bases of the junction unmatched. This CDR3 has 16 amino acids. The CDR3 protein is CSVQVGTATNTGELFF. CDR3 nucleotide sequence: TGCAGCGTTCAGGTCGGGACAGCCACGAACACCGGGGAGCTGTTTTTT.